Sequencing of this TCR beta chain was carried out in a study of OX40 agonist ivuxolimab in advanced cancers. As for the study in general: Six ivuxolimab dose levels, 0.01 to 10 mg/kg, were given intravenously every 2 weeks.

The germline V and J ends were trimmed by 2 bases and 4 bases, with 3 bases remaining between them. Germline V gene sequence: CDR1 SGHKS, CDR2 YYEKEE (reference sequence). The CDR3 length is 11 residues. TCRdb's table, derived via immunoSEQ multiplex PCR, lists solely in-frame clones and lacks some. The sample yields around 79,000 clones, almost 90% seen once. General study results and limits: CD8+ T cells averaged more expanded clones than CD4+.

This clone has more than one count but fewer than ten. Its antigen is still unknown. This chain uses TRBV5-5 with TRBJ2-5, with D unclear. The sequence was collected from an adult with an advanced solid tumor such as melanoma, head and neck, liver or kidney cancer. Sequenced material: CD4+ or CD8+ T cells sorted from blood, taken in a trial of the OX40 agonist ivuxolimab. This chain's CDR3 is CASSFGETQYF. The CDR3 coding sequence is TGTGCCAGCAGCTTTGGAGAGACCCAGTACTTC.